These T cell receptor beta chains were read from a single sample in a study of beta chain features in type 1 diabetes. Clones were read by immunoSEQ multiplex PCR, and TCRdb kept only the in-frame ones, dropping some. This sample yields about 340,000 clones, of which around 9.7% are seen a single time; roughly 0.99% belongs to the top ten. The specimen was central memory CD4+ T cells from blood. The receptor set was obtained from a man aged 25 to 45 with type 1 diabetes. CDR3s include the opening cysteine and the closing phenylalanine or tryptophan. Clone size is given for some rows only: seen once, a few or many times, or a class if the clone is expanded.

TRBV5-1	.	CASSSQGDYGYTF
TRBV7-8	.	CASSLAGGPYGYTF
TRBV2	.	CASSETDPVNSPLHF
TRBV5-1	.	CASSPTSGGPQETQYF
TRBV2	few	CASTGSHLDTGELFF
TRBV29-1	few	CSAGAGEETQYF
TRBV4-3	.	CASSPGGGVSPLHF
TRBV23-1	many	CASSPRRTVHF
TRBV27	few	CASSFPHKLNTGELFF
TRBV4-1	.	CASSPGQGPRTLSTEAFF
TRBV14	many	CASSRGTGNTEAFF
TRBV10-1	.	CASSSPTGGAYNEQFF
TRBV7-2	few	CASSFGPIHTGELFF
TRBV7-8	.	CASSERRAYEQYF
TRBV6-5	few	CASSLGRGNQPQHF
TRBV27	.	CASSSPRRQRTGELFF
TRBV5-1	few	CASSSSGVGTDTQYF
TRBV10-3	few	CAISGMGEAYNEQFF
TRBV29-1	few	CSVEVGARGGELFF
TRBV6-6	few	CASSYTPLAGGYEQYF
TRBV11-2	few	CASSRGAEQFF
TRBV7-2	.	CASSLGAGSNQPQHF